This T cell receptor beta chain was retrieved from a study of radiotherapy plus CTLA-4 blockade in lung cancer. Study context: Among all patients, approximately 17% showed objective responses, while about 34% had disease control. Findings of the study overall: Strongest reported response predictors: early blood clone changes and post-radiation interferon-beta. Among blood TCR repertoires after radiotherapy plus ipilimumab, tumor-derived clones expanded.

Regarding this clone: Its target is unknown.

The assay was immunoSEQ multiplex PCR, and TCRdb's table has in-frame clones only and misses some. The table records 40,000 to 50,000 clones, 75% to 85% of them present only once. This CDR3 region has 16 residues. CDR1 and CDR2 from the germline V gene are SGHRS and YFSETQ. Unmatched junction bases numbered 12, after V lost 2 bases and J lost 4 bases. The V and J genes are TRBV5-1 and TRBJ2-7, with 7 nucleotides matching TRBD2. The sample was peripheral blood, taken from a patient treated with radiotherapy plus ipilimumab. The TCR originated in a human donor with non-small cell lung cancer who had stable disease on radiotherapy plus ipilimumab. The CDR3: CASSFGTAGVAYEQYF. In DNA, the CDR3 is TGCGCCAGCAGCTTTGGTACGGCGGGAGTAGCTTACGAGCAGTACTTC.